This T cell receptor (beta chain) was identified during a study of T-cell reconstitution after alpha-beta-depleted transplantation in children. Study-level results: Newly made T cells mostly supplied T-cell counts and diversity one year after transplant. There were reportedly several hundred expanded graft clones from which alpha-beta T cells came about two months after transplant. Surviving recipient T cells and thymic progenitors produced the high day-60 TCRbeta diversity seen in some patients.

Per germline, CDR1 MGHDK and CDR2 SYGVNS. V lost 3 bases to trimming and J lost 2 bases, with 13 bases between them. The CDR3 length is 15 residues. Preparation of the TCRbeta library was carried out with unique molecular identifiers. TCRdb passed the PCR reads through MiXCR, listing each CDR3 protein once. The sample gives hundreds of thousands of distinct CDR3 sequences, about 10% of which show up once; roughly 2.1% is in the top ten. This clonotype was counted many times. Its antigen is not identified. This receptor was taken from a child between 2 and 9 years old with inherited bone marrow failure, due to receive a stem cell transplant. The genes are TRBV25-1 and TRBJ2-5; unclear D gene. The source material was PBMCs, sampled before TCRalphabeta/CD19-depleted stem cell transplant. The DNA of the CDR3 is TGTGCCAGCAGTGAGGTCGGGTTGGGTCAAGAGACCCAGTACTTC. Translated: CASSEVGLGQETQYF.